A selection of T cell receptor beta chains follows, all from one sample in a study of CD8 T cells in ankylosing spondylitis. TCRdb processed the 5' RACE reads anew with MiXCR; each CDR3 protein has one entry. This table has about 27,000 distinct CDR3 sequences, 7.9% appearing once. The specimen was blood. All receptors derive from a male donor with ankylosing spondylitis or in good health (not recorded which). Each CDR3 is given with its conserved first and last residue. D genes are given only for firm matches. Rows may omit the clone size; those that give it use once, few, many or a size class.

TRBD1 TRBJ2-7 few TRBV11-2 CASSLVLGQGQYF TGTGCCAGCAGCTTAGTCCTTGGACAGGGGCAGTACTTC
. TRBJ2-1 . TRBV7-8 CASSIGNEQFF TGTGCCAGCAGCATCGGCAATGAGCAGTTCTTC
. TRBJ1-3 . TRBV28 CASSLSRNTIYF TGTGCCAGCAGTTTAAGCCGAAACACCATATATTTT
. TRBJ1-4 few TRBV7-3 CASSLTGSTNEKLFF TGTGCCAGCAGCTTAACCGGGTCAACTAATGAAAAACTGTTTTTT
. TRBJ2-5 many TRBV29-1 CSVEEGFRGETQYF TGCAGCGTTGAAGAAGGGTTCCGTGGAGAGACCCAGTACTTC
. TRBJ1-6 . TRBV28 CASSPRVGLYSPLHF TGTGCCAGCAGCCCCCGCGTGGGGCTGTACTCACCCCTCCACTTT
. TRBJ2-7 . TRBV25-1 CASSEGYEQYF TGTGCCAGCAGTGAAGGGTACGAGCAGTACTTC
. TRBJ2-1 . TRBV4-2 CASSQEVGEQFF TGTGCCAGCAGCCAAGAAGTGGGGGAGCAGTTCTTC
TRBD1 TRBJ2-2 . TRBV6-5 CAAGGNTGELFF TGTGCGGCAGGGGGAAACACCGGGGAGCTGTTTTTT
. TRBJ2-2 . TRBV29-1 CSAKGGPNTGELFF TGCAGCGCGAAAGGGGGACCGAACACCGGGGAGCTGTTTTTT
. TRBJ2-1 . TRBV6-4 CASSDSSGVIHEQFF TGTGCCAGCAGTGACTCTTCGGGAGTCATCCATGAGCAGTTCTTC
. TRBJ2-3 . TRBV19 CASSISGPDTQYF TGTGCCAGTAGTATTTCAGGGCCAGATACGCAGTATTTT
. TRBJ2-3 many TRBV15 CATRDRLRGAHSPDTQYF TGTGCCACCAGAGACAGGCTCCGGGGGGCCCATTCCCCCGATACGCAGTATTTT
. TRBJ2-3 few TRBV4-3 CASSQGGVSTDTQYF TGCGCCAGCAGCCAAGGGGGAGTTTCCACAGATACGCAGTATTTT
. TRBJ2-2 . TRBV18 CASSPPAAGAPNTGELFF TGTGCCAGCTCACCACCGGCGGCGGGGGCCCCGAACACCGGGGAGCTGTTTTTT
. TRBJ1-2 . TRBV3-1 CASSLTDNYGYTF TGTGCCAGCAGCCTGACAGATAACTATGGCTACACCTTC
. TRBJ1-5 . TRBV5-5 CASSLGVDGWEPQHF TGTGCCAGCAGCTTGGGAGTGGACGGGTGGGAGCCCCAGCATTTT
. TRBJ2-2 many TRBV9 CASSVGRGTGELFF TGTGCCAGCAGCGTAGGTCGTGGGACCGGGGAGCTGTTTTTT
. TRBJ1-2 many TRBV12-3/TRBV12-4 CASSLEGQIYGYTF TGTGCCAGCAGTTTAGAAGGACAGATCTATGGCTACACCTTC
TRBD2 TRBJ2-3 many TRBV7-2 CASSLQSGGTDTQYF TGTGCCAGCAGCTTACAAAGCGGGGGCACAGATACGCAGTATTTT
. TRBJ1-4 . TRBV3-1 CASSQAVPDSAFEKLFF TGTGCCAGCAGCCAAGCGGTTCCGGACAGCGCGTTTGAAAAACTGTTTTTT
. TRBJ1-6 many TRBV28 CASSLMGENNSPLHF TGTGCCAGCAGTTTGATGGGGGAGAATAATTCACCCCTCCACTTT
. TRBJ2-2 . TRBV10-3 CAISELRGPNTGELFF TGTGCCATCAGTGAATTACGGGGGCCGAACACCGGGGAGCTGTTTTTT
TRBD2 TRBJ2-1 many TRBV28 CASSLAGVRNEQFF TGTGCCAGCAGCCTAGCGGGAGTGCGGAATGAGCAGTTCTTC
. TRBJ2-3 few TRBV11-2 CASSALAISSTDTQYF TGTGCCAGCAGCGCCCTAGCGATTTCTAGCACAGATACGCAGTATTTT
. TRBJ2-3 few TRBV10-3 CAISPQGTDTQYF TGTGCCATCAGCCCGCAGGGGACTGATACGCAGTATTTT
. TRBJ2-3 . TRBV29-1 CSVEGSGLGTDTQYF TGCAGCGTTGAAGGATCCGGTCTCGGGACAGATACGCAGTATTTT
TRBD1 TRBJ2-7 few TRBV20-1 CSALPRDSLTYYEQYF TGCAGTGCTTTGCCCCGGGACAGCCTTACCTACTACGAGCAGTACTTC
TRBD1 TRBJ2-3 . TRBV7-2 CASSLDQGVDTQYF TGTGCCAGCAGCTTAGACCAGGGGGTGGATACGCAGTATTTT
. TRBJ1-1 many TRBV7-9 CASSLIGETEAFF TGTGCCAGCAGCTTAATCGGAGAAACTGAAGCTTTCTTT
TRBD2 TRBJ2-1 . TRBV19 CATTSGRTVGNEQFF TGTGCCACGACTAGCGGGAGGACTGTAGGGAATGAGCAGTTCTTC
TRBD1 TRBJ2-6 . TRBV12-3/TRBV12-4 CASSLSRGPGANVLTF TGTGCCAGCAGTTTGTCTAGGGGGCCTGGGGCCAACGTCCTGACTTTC
. TRBJ1-4 many TRBV10-2 CASSESGGEKLFF TGCGCCAGCAGTGAGTCAGGGGGTGAAAAACTGTTTTTT
TRBD2 TRBJ2-4 few TRBV11-2 CASSFQREVNIQYF TGTGCCAGCAGCTTCCAGCGGGAAGTAAACATTCAGTACTTC
. TRBJ2-1 many TRBV9 CASSVVTANEQFF TGTGCCAGCAGCGTAGTGACAGCCAATGAGCAGTTCTTC
. TRBJ1-1 . TRBV12-3/TRBV12-4 CASSFPGTEAFF TGTGCCAGCAGTTTCCCCGGAACTGAAGCTTTCTTT
TRBD1 TRBJ2-2 . TRBV10-3 CATFRGSNTGELFF TGTGCCACTTTCAGGGGGTCGAACACCGGGGAGCTGTTTTTT
TRBD2 TRBJ2-1 few TRBV5-1 CASAGASGSHEQFF TGCGCCAGCGCTGGGGCTAGCGGGAGTCATGAGCAGTTCTTC
. TRBJ2-2 . TRBV6-6 CASSYYGDTGELFF TGTGCCAGCAGTTACTATGGGGACACCGGGGAGCTGTTTTTT
TRBD2 TRBJ2-3 . TRBV20-1 CSAHPSGPTDTQYF TGCAGTGCTCACCCTAGCGGGCCCACAGATACGCAGTATTTT
. TRBJ2-5 . TRBV29-1 CSEQGEETQYF TGCAGCGAACAGGGTGAAGAGACCCAGTACTTC
TRBD2 TRBJ2-2 few TRBV3-1 CASSPRLAGVGGELFF TGTGCCAGCAGCCCGAGACTAGCGGGAGTAGGCGGGGAGCTGTTTTTT
TRBD1 TRBJ1-1 . TRBV10-3 CAITLGQLNTEAFF TGTGCCATCACCTTGGGACAGTTGAACACTGAAGCTTTCTTT
. TRBJ2-4 few TRBV27 CASSLGSGVKNIQYF TGTGCCAGCAGTTTAGGGTCAGGGGTCAAAAACATTCAGTACTTC
. TRBJ2-5 few TRBV11-2 CASSPKTDSGTQYF TGTGCCAGCAGCCCGAAGACGGACAGCGGGACCCAGTACTTC
TRBD1 TRBJ2-4 few TRBV28 CASSDSGTAVAKNIQYF TGTGCCAGCAGCGACTCCGGGACAGCGGTAGCCAAAAACATTCAGTACTTC
. TRBJ2-7 . TRBV4-3 CASSPYGRGYEQYF TGCGCCAGCAGCCCCTACGGAAGGGGTTACGAGCAGTACTTC
. TRBJ2-7 . TRBV5-6 CASSLIAATYEQYF TGTGCCAGCAGCTTAATAGCGGCAACCTACGAGCAGTACTTC
TRBD2 TRBJ2-3 few TRBV29-1 CSARGGGTDTQYF TGCAGCGCCCGTGGGGGGGGTACAGATACGCAGTATTTT
. TRBJ2-7 few TRBV20-1 CSARDLGRVDGNEQYF TGCAGTGCTAGAGATCTCGGACGCGTAGACGGCAACGAGCAGTACTTC
. TRBJ1-5 few TRBV3-1 CASSQDHRASQPQHF TGTGCCAGCAGCCAAGATCACAGGGCGAGTCAGCCCCAGCATTTT
TRBD1 TRBJ1-5 many TRBV10-3 CATTGTGGKEPQHF TGTGCCACCACCGGGACAGGGGGCAAAGAGCCCCAGCATTTT
. TRBJ2-3 many TRBV7-3 CASSLPGLEDTQYF TGTGCCAGCAGCTTGCCAGGGTTGGAAGATACGCAGTATTTT
. TRBJ2-3 . TRBV19 CASSIVGDTQYF TGTGCCAGTAGTATAGTTGGAGATACGCAGTATTTT
. TRBJ2-5 few TRBV6-2/TRBV6-3 CASSHGTQETQYF TGTGCCAGCAGCCACGGGACTCAAGAGACCCAGTACTTC
. TRBJ2-3 many TRBV29-1 CSQKGGTDTQYF TGCAGCCAGAAAGGGGGCACAGATACGCAGTATTTT